This T cell receptor (beta chain) was profiled in a study of patients and donors after allogeneic stem cell transplantation. One entry per CDR3 protein, called by TCRdb with MiXCR from the RT-PCR reads. The sample contains 150,000 to 250,000 distinct CDR3 sequences, 41% of which appear only once. The CDR3 extends over 11 amino acids. Looked up from germline, CDR1 is SGDLS and CDR2 is YYNGEE. V lost 7 bases and J lost 6; bases outside the gene matches: 0. The chain joins TRBV9 to TRBJ2-2; 7 nucleotides agree with TRBD2. The specimen was blood, either unsorted or a sorted T cell fraction (not recorded which). The TCR originated in a human donor who was either an allogeneic HSCT recipient or a stem cell or donor lymphocyte infusion donor (not recorded which). It is not recorded whose cells these are; they may come from a transplant donor. The CDR3 region has the DNA TGTGCCAGCGCGGGAGCCGGGGAGCTGTTTTTT. This sequence encodes CASAGAGELFF.